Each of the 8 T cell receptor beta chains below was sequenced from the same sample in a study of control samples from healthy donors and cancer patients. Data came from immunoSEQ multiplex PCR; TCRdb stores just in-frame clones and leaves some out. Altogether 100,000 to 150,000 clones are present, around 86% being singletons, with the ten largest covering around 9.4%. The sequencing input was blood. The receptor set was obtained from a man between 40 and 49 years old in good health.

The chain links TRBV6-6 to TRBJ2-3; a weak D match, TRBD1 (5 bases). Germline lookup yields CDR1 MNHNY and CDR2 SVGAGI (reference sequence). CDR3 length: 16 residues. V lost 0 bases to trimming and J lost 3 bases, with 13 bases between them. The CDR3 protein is CASSYSGRGKTDTQYF. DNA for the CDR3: TGTGCCAGCAGTTACTCCGGAAGGGGAAAAACAGATACGCAGTATTTT.

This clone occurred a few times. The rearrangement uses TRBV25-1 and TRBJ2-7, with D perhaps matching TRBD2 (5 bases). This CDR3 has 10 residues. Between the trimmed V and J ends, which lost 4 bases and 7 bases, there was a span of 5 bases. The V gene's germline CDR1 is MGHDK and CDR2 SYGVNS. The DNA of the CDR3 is TGTGCCAGCAGTGGGGAGGAGCAGTACTTC. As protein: CASSGEEQYF.

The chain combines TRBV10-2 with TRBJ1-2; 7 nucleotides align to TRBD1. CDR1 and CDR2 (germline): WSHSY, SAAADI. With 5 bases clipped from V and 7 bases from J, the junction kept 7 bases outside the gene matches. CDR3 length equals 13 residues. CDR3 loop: CASSITGVSGYTF. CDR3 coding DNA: TGCGCCAGCAGTATAACAGGGGTGAGTGGCTACACCTTC.

The DNA for the CDR3 is TGTGCCAGCAGCTTGCCTCCTAACAATGAGCAGTTCTTC. It specifies CASSLPPNNEQFF. The J gene is TRBJ2-1, the V gene TRBV5-4, with D unclear. The CDR3 sequence is 13 residues long. V lost 1 base, J lost 5 bases, and 7 bases lay in between. Looked up from germline, CDR1 is SGHNT and CDR2 is YYREEE (reference sequence).

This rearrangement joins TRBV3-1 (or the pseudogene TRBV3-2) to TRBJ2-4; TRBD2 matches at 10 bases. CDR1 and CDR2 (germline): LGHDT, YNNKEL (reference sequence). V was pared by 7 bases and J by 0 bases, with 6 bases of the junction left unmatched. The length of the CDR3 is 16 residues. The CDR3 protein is CASTLSGGVAKNIQYF. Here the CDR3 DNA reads TGTGCCAGCACCCTCAGCGGGGGGGTAGCCAAAAACATTCAGTACTTC.

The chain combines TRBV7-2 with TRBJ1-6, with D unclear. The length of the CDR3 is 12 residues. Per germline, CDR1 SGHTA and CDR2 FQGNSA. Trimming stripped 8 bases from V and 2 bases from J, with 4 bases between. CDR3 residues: CASGTYNSPLHF. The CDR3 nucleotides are TGTGCCAGCGGGACCTATAATTCACCCCTCCACTTT.

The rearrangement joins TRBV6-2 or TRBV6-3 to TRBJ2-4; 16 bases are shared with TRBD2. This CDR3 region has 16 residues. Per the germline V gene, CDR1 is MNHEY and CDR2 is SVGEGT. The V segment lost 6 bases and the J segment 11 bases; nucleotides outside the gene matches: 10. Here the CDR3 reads CASSFGTSGGARVQYF. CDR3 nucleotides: TGTGCCAGCAGCTTCGGGACTAGCGGGGGGGCCAGGGTTCAGTACTTC.

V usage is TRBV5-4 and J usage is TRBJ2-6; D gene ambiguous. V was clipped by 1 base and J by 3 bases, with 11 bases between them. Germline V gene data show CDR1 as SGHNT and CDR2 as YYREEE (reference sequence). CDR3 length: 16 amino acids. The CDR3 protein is CASSLNLLVGANVLTF. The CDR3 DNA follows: TGTGCCAGCAGCTTGAATCTTCTTGTTGGGGCCAACGTCCTGACTTTC.